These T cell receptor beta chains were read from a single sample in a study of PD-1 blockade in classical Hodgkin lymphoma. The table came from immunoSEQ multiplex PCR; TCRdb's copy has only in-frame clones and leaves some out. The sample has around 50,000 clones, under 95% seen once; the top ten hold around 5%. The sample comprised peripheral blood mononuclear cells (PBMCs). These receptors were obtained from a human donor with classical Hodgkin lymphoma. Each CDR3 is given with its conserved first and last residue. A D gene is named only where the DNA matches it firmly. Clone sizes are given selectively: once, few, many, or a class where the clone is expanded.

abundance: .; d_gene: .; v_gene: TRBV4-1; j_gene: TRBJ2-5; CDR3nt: TGCGCCAGCAGCCAAGATATAGCAGCCCGCCAAGAGACCCAGTACTTC; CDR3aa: CASSQDIAARQETQYF
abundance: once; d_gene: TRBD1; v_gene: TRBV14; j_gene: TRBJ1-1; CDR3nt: TGTGCCAGCAGCCTTCGGACAGGGGAAGAGACTGAAGCTTTCTTT; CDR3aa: CASSLRTGEETEAFF
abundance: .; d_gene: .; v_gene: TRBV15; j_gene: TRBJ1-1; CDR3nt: TGTGCCACCAGCCCCCCTCTCCAAAGGAACACTGAAGCTTTCTTT; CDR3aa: CATSPPLQRNTEAFF
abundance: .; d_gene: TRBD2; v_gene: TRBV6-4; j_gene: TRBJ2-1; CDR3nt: TGTGCCAGCAGTGCCCGAGCGGGAGACTCTGGCAATGAGCAGTTCTTC; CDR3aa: CASSARAGDSGNEQFF
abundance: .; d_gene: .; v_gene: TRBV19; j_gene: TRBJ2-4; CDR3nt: TGTGCCAGTAGTATGGGTCTGGGGGACATTCAGTACTTC; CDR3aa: CASSMGLGDIQYF
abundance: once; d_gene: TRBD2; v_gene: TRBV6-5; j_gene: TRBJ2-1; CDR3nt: TGTGCCAGCAGTTACGGGGGGGGGAATGAGCAGTTCTTC; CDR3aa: CASSYGGGNEQFF
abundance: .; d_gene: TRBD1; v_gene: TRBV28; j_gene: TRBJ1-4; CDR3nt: TGTGCCAGCAGCCCCGGGACAGGACTCGTAAAACTGTTTTTT; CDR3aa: CASSPGTGLVKLFF
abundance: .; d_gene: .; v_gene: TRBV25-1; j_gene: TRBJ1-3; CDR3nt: TGTGCCAGCAGTGACCCCTACAGGGATCTGGGAAACACCATATATTTT; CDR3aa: CASSDPYRDLGNTIYF
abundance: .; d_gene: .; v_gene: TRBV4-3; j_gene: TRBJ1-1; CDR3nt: TGCGCCAGCAGCGGGGTAGCTGAAGCTTTCTTT; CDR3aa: CASSGVAEAFF
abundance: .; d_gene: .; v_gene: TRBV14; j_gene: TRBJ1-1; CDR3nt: TGTGCCAGCAGCCACCTATCGCAGGACAAAGGAAACACTGAAGCTTTCTTT; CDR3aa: CASSHLSQDKGNTEAFF
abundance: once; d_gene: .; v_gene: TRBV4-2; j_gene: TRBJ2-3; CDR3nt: TGTGCCAGCAGCCAAGAAACAGATACGCAGTATTTT; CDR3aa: CASSQETDTQYF
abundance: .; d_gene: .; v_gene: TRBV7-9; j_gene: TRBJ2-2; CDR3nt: TGTGCCAGTAGCCAAGCCGGCGGGGAGCTGTTTTTT; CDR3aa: CASSQAGGELFF
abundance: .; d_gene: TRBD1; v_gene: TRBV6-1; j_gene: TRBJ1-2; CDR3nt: TGTGCCAGCAGGCCGGGGACAGCTAACTATGGCTACACCTTC; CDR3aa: CASRPGTANYGYTF
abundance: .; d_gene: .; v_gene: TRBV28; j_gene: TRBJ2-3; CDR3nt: TGTGCCACCTGGGGGGATACGCAGTATTTT; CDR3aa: CATWGDTQYF